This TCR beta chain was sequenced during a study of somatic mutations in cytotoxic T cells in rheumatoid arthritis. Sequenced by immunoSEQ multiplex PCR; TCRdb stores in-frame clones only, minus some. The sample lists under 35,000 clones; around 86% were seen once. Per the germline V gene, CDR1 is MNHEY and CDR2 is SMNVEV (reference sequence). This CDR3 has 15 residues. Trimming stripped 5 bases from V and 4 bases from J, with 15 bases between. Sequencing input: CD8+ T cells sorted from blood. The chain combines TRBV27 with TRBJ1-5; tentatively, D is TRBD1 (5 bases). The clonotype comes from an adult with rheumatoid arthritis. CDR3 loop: CASSTSRDFNQPQHF. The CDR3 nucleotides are TGTGCCAGCAGTACCTCCCGGGACTTTAATCAGCCCCAGCATTTT.